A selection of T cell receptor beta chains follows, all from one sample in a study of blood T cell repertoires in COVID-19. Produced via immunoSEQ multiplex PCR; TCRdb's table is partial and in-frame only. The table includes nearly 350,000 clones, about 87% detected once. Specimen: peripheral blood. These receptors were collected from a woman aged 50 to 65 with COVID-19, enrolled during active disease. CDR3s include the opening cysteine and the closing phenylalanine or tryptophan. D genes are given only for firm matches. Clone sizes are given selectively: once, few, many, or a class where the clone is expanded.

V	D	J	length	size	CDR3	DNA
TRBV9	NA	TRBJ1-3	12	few	CASSEGGNTIYF	TGTGCCAGCAGCGAGGGGGGAAACACCATATATTTT
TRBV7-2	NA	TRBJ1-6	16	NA	CASSLAVGQFKSPLHF	TGTGCCAGCAGCTTGGCTGTCGGACAGTTTAAATCACCCCTCCACTTT
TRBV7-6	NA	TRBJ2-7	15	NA	CASSPGVGQLYEQYF	TGTGCCAGCAGCCCAGGGGTTGGGCAGCTCTACGAGCAGTACTTC
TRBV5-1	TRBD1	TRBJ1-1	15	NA	CASSTSVWQGVEAFF	TGCGCCAGCAGCACCTCGGTATGGCAGGGGGTTGAAGCTTTCTTT
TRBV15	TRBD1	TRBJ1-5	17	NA	CATSSGEGTGKNQPQHF	TGTGCCACCAGCAGCGGGGAGGGGACAGGGAAAAATCAGCCCCAGCATTTT
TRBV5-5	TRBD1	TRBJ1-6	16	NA	CASSLGGQGPNSPLHF	TGTGCCAGCAGCTTGGGCGGACAGGGGCCTAATTCACCCCTCCACTTT
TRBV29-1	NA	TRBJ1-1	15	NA	CSVEGQTVGNTEAFF	TGCAGCGTTGAGGGACAAACGGTCGGGAACACTGAAGCTTTCTTT
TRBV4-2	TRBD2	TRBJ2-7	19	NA	CASSQDRRASGSPGAEQYF	TGTGCCAGCAGCCAAGATCGGCGGGCTAGCGGGAGCCCCGGGGCCGAGCAGTACTTC
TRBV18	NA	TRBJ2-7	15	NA	CASSPQGRIVDEQYF	TGTGCCAGCTCACCCCAGGGCAGGATCGTCGACGAGCAGTACTTC
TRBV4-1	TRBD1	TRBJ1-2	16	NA	CASSRVTGDPNYGYTF	TGCGCCAGCAGCCGAGTGACAGGGGATCCCAACTATGGCTACACCTTC
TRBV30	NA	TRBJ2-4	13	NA	CAWSRGAKNIQYF	TGTGCCTGGAGTAGGGGTGCCAAAAACATTCAGTACTTC
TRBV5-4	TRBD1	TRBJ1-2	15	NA	CASSPTGDINYGYTF	TGTGCCAGCAGTCCGACAGGGGATATCAACTATGGCTACACCTTC
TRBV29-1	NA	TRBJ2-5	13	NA	CSVERGSQETQYF	TGCAGCGTTGAAAGGGGGTCCCAAGAGACCCAGTACTTC
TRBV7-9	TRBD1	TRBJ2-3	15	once	CASSRPGTGGDTQYF	TGTGCCAGCAGCCGCCCCGGGACAGGGGGAGATACGCAGTATTTT
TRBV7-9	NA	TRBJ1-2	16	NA	CASSTSAGYYDYGYTF	TGTGCCAGCAGCACTTCGGCGGGGTACTACGACTATGGCTACACCTTC
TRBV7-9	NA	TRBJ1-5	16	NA	CASSLGAGSSNQPQHF	TGTGCCAGCAGCTTAGGGGCAGGGTCGAGCAATCAGCCCCAGCATTTT
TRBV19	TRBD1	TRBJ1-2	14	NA	CASSTAGQFYGYTF	TGTGCCAGTAGCACTGCGGGACAGTTCTATGGCTACACCTTC
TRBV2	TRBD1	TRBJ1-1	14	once	CASRDRQGNTEAFF	TGTGCCAGCAGGGACCGACAGGGGAACACTGAAGCTTTCTTT
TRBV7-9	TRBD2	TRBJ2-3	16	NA	CASSPWGRASTDTQYF	TGTGCCAGCAGCCCCTGGGGGAGGGCTAGCACAGATACGCAGTATTTT
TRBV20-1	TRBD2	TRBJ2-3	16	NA	CSASVAGVANTDTQYF	TGCAGTGCTAGTGTAGCGGGAGTAGCTAACACAGATACGCAGTATTTT
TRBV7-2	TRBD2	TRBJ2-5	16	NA	CASSLEGGRARVTQYF	TGTGCCAGCAGCTTAGAAGGCGGGAGGGCCAGGGTGACCCAGTACTTC
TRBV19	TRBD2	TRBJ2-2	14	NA	CASSREANTGELFF	TGTGCCAGTAGTCGGGAGGCGAACACCGGGGAGCTGTTTTTT
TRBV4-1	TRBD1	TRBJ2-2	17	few	CASSQVVGQANTGELFF	TGCGCCAGCAGCCAAGTCGTTGGACAGGCGAACACCGGGGAGCTGTTTTTT
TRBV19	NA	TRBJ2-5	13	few	CASSMRLGETQYF	TGTGCCAGTAGTATGCGGCTCGGTGAGACCCAGTACTTC
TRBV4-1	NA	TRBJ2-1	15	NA	CASSQEAPSYNEQFF	TGCGCCAGCAGCCAGGAGGCCCCTTCCTACAATGAGCAGTTCTTC
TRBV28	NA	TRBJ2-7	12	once	CASSLKFGEQYF	TGTGCCAGCAGTTTAAAGTTCGGGGAGCAGTACTTC
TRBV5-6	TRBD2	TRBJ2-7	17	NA	CASSLGLAGVASYEQYF	TGTGCCAGCAGCTTGGGGCTAGCGGGAGTTGCGTCGTACGAGCAGTACTTC
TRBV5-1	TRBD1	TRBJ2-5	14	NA	CASSPGQGQETQYF	TGCGCCAGCAGCCCCGGACAGGGTCAAGAGACCCAGTACTTC
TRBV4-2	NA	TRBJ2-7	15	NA	CASSVRVDTYYEQYF	TGTGCCAGCAGCGTAAGAGTCGACACATACTACGAGCAGTACTTC
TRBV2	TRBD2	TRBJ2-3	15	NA	CASRELAGRGDTQYF	TGTGCCAGCAGGGAACTAGCGGGACGGGGAGATACGCAGTATTTT
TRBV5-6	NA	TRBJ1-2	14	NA	CASSTIQGAYGYTF	TGTGCCAGCAGCACAATACAGGGCGCCTATGGCTACACCTTC
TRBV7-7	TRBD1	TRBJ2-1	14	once	CASSIGTGGNEQFF	TGTGCTAGCAGCATTGGGACAGGGGGGAATGAGCAGTTCTTC
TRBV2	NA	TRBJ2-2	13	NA	CTSGSERNGELFF	TGTACCAGCGGTAGCGAGAGGAACGGGGAGCTGTTTTTT
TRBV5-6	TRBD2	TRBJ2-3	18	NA	CASSLKLAGGFTTDTQYF	TGTGCCAGCAGCTTAAAATTAGCGGGAGGGTTTACGACAGATACGCAGTATTTT
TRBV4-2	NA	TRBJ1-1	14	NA	CASSADIHDTEAFF	TGTGCCAGCAGCGCGGACATCCACGATACTGAAGCTTTCTTT
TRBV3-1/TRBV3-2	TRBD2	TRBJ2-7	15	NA	CASSESGGSSYEQYF	TGTGCCAGCAGCGAGAGTGGCGGGAGCTCCTACGAGCAGTACTTC
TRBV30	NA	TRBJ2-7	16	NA	CAWIPRRLVPSYEQYF	TGTGCCTGGATCCCAAGGAGGCTAGTCCCTTCCTACGAGCAGTACTTC